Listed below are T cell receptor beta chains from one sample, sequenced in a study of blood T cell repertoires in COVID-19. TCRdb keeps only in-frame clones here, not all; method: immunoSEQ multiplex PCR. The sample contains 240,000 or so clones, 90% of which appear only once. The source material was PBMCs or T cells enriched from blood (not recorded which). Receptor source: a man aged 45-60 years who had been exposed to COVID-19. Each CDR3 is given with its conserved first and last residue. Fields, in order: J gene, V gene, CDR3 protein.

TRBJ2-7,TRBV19,CASSIAVREYYEQYF
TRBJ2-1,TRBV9,CASSVEGLANNEQFF
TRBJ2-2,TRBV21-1,CASSRVQGTNTGELFF
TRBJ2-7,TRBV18,CASSRQGAGEQYF
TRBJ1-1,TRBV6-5,CASRLGLGGTEAFF
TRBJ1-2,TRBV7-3,CASSLRSSGGYTF
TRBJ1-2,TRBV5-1,CASSLWAPGQGINYGYTF
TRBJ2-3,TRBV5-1,CASSPGDSTDTQYF
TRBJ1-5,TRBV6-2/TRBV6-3,CASSRRGLQPQHF
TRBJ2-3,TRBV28,CASSLWTGTSTDTQYF
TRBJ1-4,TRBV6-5,CASTRGYEKLFF
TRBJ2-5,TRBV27,CASRNGLATPGTQYF
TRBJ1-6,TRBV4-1,CASSQQGNSPLHF
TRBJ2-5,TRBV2,CASSGGTETQYF
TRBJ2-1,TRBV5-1,CASSFTRVPYNEQFF
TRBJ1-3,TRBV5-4,CASSPPGGDGGNTIYF
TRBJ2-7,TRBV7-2,CASSLEGTSLYF
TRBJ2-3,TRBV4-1,CASSQGPSGSPDTQYF
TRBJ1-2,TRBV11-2,CASSPRTGSNYGYTF
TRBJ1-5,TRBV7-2,CASSLEGAKPQHF
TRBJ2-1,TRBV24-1,CATSPGQGRDEQFF
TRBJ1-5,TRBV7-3,CASSPQGNQPQHF
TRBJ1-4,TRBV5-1,CASSNRLKATEKLFF
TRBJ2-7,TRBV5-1,CASSLTGSLTVDEQYF
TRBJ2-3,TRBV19,CASSMSSGGLTDTQYF
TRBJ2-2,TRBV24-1,CATSDLDLRTGGIRHTGELFF
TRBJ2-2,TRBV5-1,CASSLLPSGDTGELFF
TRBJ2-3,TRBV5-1,CASSRSSGVDTQYF
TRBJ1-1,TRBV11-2,CASSPGGLTEAFF
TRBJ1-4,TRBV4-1,CASSQGFAGGLEKLFF
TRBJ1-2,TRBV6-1,CASSEAGTGRFNYGYTF
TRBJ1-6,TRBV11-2,CASSLGVTDYSPLHF
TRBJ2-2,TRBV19,CASSTGLYTGELFF
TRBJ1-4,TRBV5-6,CASSHRRGLNEKLFF
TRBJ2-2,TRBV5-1,CASSPGQPNTGELFF
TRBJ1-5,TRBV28,CASSPVWGGGSNQPQHF
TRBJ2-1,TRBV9,CASSVGVINEQFF
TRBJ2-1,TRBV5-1,CASSLVPLGSNEQFF
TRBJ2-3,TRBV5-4,CASSFSTSGEQYF
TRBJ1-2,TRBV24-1,CATSDSPFYGYTF
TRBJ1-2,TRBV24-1,CATGPPRTGTGRNNYGYTF
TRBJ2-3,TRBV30,CAWSRGLTDTQYF
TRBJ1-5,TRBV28,CASSLTGSPDQPQHF
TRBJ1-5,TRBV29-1,CSVAVRDQPQHF
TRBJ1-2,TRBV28,CASSLGGYGYTF
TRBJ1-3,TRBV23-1,CASSRAGQGNTIYF
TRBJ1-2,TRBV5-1,CASKAGSRAQYGYTF
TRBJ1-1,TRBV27,CASSLFRNTEAFF
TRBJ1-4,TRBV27,CASSSGQGRYEKLFF
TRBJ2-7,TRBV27,CASSFDRSYEQYF
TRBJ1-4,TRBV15,CATATGIEKLFF
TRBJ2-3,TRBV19,CASHPGGGATDTQYF
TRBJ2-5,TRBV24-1,CATSVNPGQGGKETQYF
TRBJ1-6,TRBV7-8,CASSLGGGENSPLHF
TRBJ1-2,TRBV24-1,CATSDRDRENYGYTF
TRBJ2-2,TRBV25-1,CASSTGPNTGELFF
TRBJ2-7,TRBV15,CATSRRIDRGREQYF